The present T cell receptor (beta chain) was sequenced within a study of blood T cell repertoires in COVID-19. TCRdb keeps only in-frame clones here, not all; method: immunoSEQ multiplex PCR. The repertoire includes around 270,000 clones, approximately 86% of them detected once, and 5.2% sits in the top ten. V was trimmed by 2 bases and J by 1 base, leaving 5 bases between them. Looked up from germline, CDR1 is MNHNS and CDR2 is SASEGT. The CDR3 is 13 residues long. The chain uses TRBV6-1 and TRBJ1-1; D unresolved. Material: peripheral blood. The receptor's source is an older woman with COVID-19, enrolled during active disease. DNA for the CDR3: TGTGCCAGCAGTGAACGGGGGAACACTGAAGCTTTCTTT. Encoded protein: CASSERGNTEAFF.